The rows below give T cell receptor beta chains drawn from one sample of a study of long-term antiretroviral therapy in people with HIV. TCRdb's copy holds only in-frame clones and misses some; the assay was immunoSEQ multiplex PCR. The sample lists more than 20,000 clones; 65% to 85% were seen once. The sequenced sample was unsorted PBMCs, obtained 3 years after starting antiretroviral therapy. These receptors all come from a man between 18 and 29 years old with HIV. Each CDR3 is given with its conserved first and last residue. The order of the fields is D gene, V gene, CDR3 length, J gene, clone size, CDR3 protein, CDR3 DNA. The D gene is left open where the match is weak. Part of the rows lack a size; the others show once, few, many or a class for expanded clones.

>.|TRBV5-1|16|TRBJ2-3|.
CASSSMAGAITDTQYF
TGCGCCAGCAGCTCCATGGCGGGGGCCATCACAGATACGCAGTATTTT
>.|TRBV7-8|15|TRBJ1-5|once
CASSLDSAGYQPQHF
TGTGCCAGCAGCTTAGATTCGGCAGGATATCAGCCCCAGCATTTT
>.|TRBV11-3|13|TRBJ2-1|once
CASSLGVYNEQFF
TGTGCCAGCAGCTTAGGGGTTTACAATGAGCAGTTCTTC
>.|TRBV4-1|16|TRBJ2-1|.
CASSQETGFGDNEQFF
TGCGCCAGCAGCCAAGAAACAGGCTTTGGGGACAATGAGCAGTTCTTC
>.|TRBV5-1|11|TRBJ2-7|.
CASSMSYEQYF
TGCGCCAGCAGCATGTCCTACGAGCAGTACTTC
>.|TRBV14|13|TRBJ1-3|.
CASSPGGGNTIYF
TGTGCCAGCAGCCCAGGAGGTGGAAACACCATATATTTT
>.|TRBV19|11|TRBJ2-2|.
CASTSTGELFF
TGTGCCAGTACCTCCACCGGGGAGCTGTTTTTT
>TRBD1|TRBV25-1|14|TRBJ2-2|few
CASSDGQDTGELFF
TGTGCCAGCAGTGATGGACAGGACACCGGGGAGCTGTTTTTT
>.|TRBV5-1|14|TRBJ2-7|.
CASSPGTSPYEQYF
TGCGCCAGCAGCCCCGGGACATCGCCCTACGAGCAGTACTTC
>TRBD1|TRBV10-3|16|TRBJ2-5|.
CATLRGGERNQETQYF
TGTGCCACCCTGAGAGGGGGCGAACGTAACCAAGAGACCCAGTACTTC
>.|TRBV2|16|TRBJ2-3|.
CASSTRGPSSTDTQYF
TGTGCCAGCAGCACGCGGGGGCCGTCTAGCACAGATACGCAGTATTTT
>TRBD1|TRBV6-1|12|TRBJ2-1|.
CASLGQKNEQFF
TGTGCCAGCTTGGGACAGAAAAATGAGCAGTTCTTC
>TRBD2|TRBV11-2|15|TRBJ2-1|.
CASSAIAGGGNEQFF
TGTGCCAGCAGCGCGATTGCGGGGGGGGGCAATGAGCAGTTCTTC
>TRBD1|TRBV7-9|13|TRBJ1-1|.
CASSQQGTTEAFF
TGTGCCAGCAGCCAACAGGGGACCACTGAAGCTTTCTTT
>TRBD2|TRBV10-3|17|TRBJ2-5|.
CAISAGRPSGNRETQYF
TGTGCCATCAGTGCGGGTCGTCCTAGCGGGAATCGGGAGACCCAGTACTTC
>.|TRBV2|10|TRBJ1-2|once
CASSGSGYTF
TGTGCCAGCAGTGGGTCTGGCTACACCTTC
>.|TRBV19|15|TRBJ1-5|once
CASSIDHGRDQPQHF
TGTGCCAGTAGTATAGATCACGGCAGGGACCAGCCCCAGCATTTT
>TRBD2|TRBV28|16|TRBJ2-5|.
CASSLGASRREGTQYF
TGTGCCAGCAGTTTAGGAGCCTCGAGGAGGGAGGGGACCCAGTACTTC
>.|TRBV28|17|TRBJ2-2|.
CASSFSGRALSTGELFF
TGTGCCAGCAGTTTTAGTGGACGGGCACTTAGCACCGGGGAGCTGTTTTTT
>TRBD1|TRBV7-3|13|TRBJ2-5|.
CASSRDRGETQYF
TGTGCCAGCAGCCGGGACAGGGGAGAGACCCAGTACTTC
>.|TRBV5-5|13|TRBJ2-7|.
CASSQPGVGEQYF
TGTGCCAGCAGCCAACCCGGGGTAGGAGAGCAGTACTTC
>TRBD1|TRBV6-6|14|TRBJ1-3|few
CASSFDRVGNTIYF
TGTGCCAGCAGTTTCGACAGGGTCGGAAACACCATATATTTT
>.|TRBV6-5|13|TRBJ1-5|once
CASSLGRDQPQHF
TGTGCCAGCAGCCTCGGGCGCGATCAGCCCCAGCATTTT
>.|TRBV11-2|16|TRBJ1-6|.
CASSLLPSSYNSPLHF
TGTGCCAGCAGCTTATTACCGAGCTCCTATAATTCACCCCTCCACTTT
>TRBD1|TRBV28|13|TRBJ1-2|.
CASSFIRKTGPTF
TGTGCCAGCAGTTTTATCCGAAAGACAGGGCCCACCTTC
>TRBD1|TRBV4-2|15|TRBJ1-2|.
CASSQDRQGAHGYTF
TGTGCCAGCAGCCAAGACCGACAGGGGGCACATGGCTACACCTTC
>.|TRBV5-6|16|TRBJ2-1|.
CASSTLADPTYNEQFF
TGTGCCAGCAGCACCTTAGCGGACCCCACCTACAATGAGCAGTTCTTC
>.|TRBV6-5|13|TRBJ1-1|few
CASSYSAGTEAFF
TGTGCCAGCAGTTACTCGGCAGGAACTGAAGCTTTCTTT
>.|TRBV4-1|14|TRBJ1-2|.
CASSQAAGNYGYTF
TGCGCCAGCAGCCAAGCCGCTGGAAACTATGGCTACACCTTC
>.|TRBV11-1|13|TRBJ1-4|.
CASSPRRNEKLFF
TGTGCCAGCAGCCCACGGCGGAATGAAAAACTGTTTTTT
>.|TRBV6-6|15|TRBJ1-3|once
CASRPSQVSGNTIYF
TGTGCCAGCAGGCCCTCCCAGGTCTCTGGAAATACCATATATTTT
>.|TRBV10-3|14|TRBJ1-6|.
CAISEGMSNSPLHF
TGTGCCATCAGTGAGGGGATGAGTAATTCACCCCTCCACTTT
>.|TRBV11-2|10|TRBJ2-1|.
CASSLGEQFF
TGTGCCAGCAGCTTAGGTGAGCAGTTCTTC
>.|TRBV19|17|TRBJ2-3|once
CASSINRLAESTDTQYF
TGTGCCAGTAGTATTAACCGATTAGCGGAAAGCACAGATACGCAGTATTTT
>.|TRBV6-5|16|TRBJ1-3|.
CASSYSTQAARNTIYF
TGTGCCAGCAGTTACTCGACACAGGCTGCTCGAAACACCATATATTTT
>TRBD1|TRBV5-8|17|TRBJ1-2|.
CASSLNRGYGRFYGYTF
TGTGCCAGCAGCTTGAACAGGGGATATGGCAGGTTCTATGGCTACACCTTC
>.|TRBV15|15|TRBJ1-5|.
CATSRGDYSNQPQHF
TGTGCCACCAGCAGAGGTGATTATAGCAATCAGCCCCAGCATTTT
>.|TRBV19|13|TRBJ2-7|.
CASSTDREGEQYF
TGTGCCAGTAGTACCGACAGGGAGGGCGAGCAGTACTTC